These 18 T cell receptor beta chains were sequenced from one sample in a study of cytomegalovirus exposure and HLA in healthy donors. The PCR used 60 Vbeta and 13 Jbeta primers. Clones were sequenced by immunoSEQ multiplex PCR, and TCRdb holds only the in-frame ones, with some missing. Among about 190,000 clones listed, about three quarters were seen once. Sequenced input: PBMCs. The receptors originated from a woman aged 25-40 years in good health and CMV-seropositive.

J is TRBJ2-6 and V is TRBV21-1; the tabulated D call, TRBD1, remains unverified against the DNA. TRBV21-1 is labeled a pseudogene. CDR3 length equals 16 residues. In nucleotides, the CDR3 is TGTGCCAGCAGCCCGGACAGGGGGCGTGGGGCCAACGTCCTGACTTTC. Amino acids: CASSPDRGRGANVLTF.

This clone appeared a few times. The V and J genes are TRBV6-1 and TRBJ1-1; 9 bases line up with TRBD1. Per the germline V gene, CDR1 is MNHNS and CDR2 is SASEGT. With 3 bases clipped from V and 5 bases from J, the junction kept 4 bases outside the gene matches. This CDR3 spans 14 amino acids. The CDR3 sequence is CASSDNRGLTEAFF. The DNA of the CDR3 is TGTGCCAGCAGTGACAACAGGGGGCTGACTGAAGCTTTCTTT.

The chain combines TRBV30 with TRBJ1-1, with TRBD1 matching 9 bases. With 0 bases clipped from V and 7 bases from J, the junction kept 9 bases outside the gene matches. CDR3 length equals 15 residues. Germline CDR1 and CDR2: GTSNPN and SVGIG (reference sequence). The CDR3: CAWSVRTGVGREAFF. The CDR3 DNA follows: TGTGCCTGGAGTGTACGGACAGGGGTGGGGCGTGAAGCTTTCTTT.

CDR3 in amino acids: CASRPLRVGEQYF. Written as DNA, the CDR3 is TGTGCCAGCAGACCCCTGCGGGTTGGCGAGCAGTACTTC. The chain couples TRBV28 to TRBJ2-7, with a weak D call TRBD2 (5 bases). The length of the CDR3 is 13 residues. The germline V gene encodes CDR1 MDHEN and CDR2 SYDVKM. The V end lost 6 bases, the J end lost 6 bases, and 15 bases lay between the germline ends.

The chain couples TRBV5-5 to TRBJ1-1; D is undetermined. V lost 4 bases to trimming and J lost 4 bases, with 17 bases between them. CDR3 size: 15 residues. Germline V gives CDR1 SGHKS, CDR2 YYEKEE (reference sequence). CDR3 DNA: TGTGCCAGCAGCCCCCGCGGAGGAGCTTTCACTGAAGCTTTCTTT. Translating gives CASSPRGGAFTEAFF.

The chain combines TRBV6-5 with TRBJ2-3; 8 positions match TRBD2. Trimming removed 5 bases from V and 0 bases from J; junction bases left unmatched: 4. From germline, CDR1 is MNHEY and CDR2 SVGAGI. The CDR3 spans 15 residues. For the CDR3, the DNA is TGTGCCAGCAGTAACCGGGGGGGTAGCACAGATACGCAGTATTTT. Translating gives CASSNRGGSTDTQYF.

The chain has TRBV7-9 and TRBJ1-2; D not certain. Germline V gives CDR1 SEHNR, CDR2 FQNEAQ (reference sequence). The CDR3 has 11 residues. V lost 1 base to trimming and J lost 10 bases, with 7 bases between them. This chain's CDR3 is CASSLVQSYTF. In DNA form, the CDR3 reads TGTGCCAGCAGCTTAGTCCAGTCCTACACCTTC. Using reference TRBV7-9 and TRBJ1-2 for the parts outside the CDR3, the full variable domain is DTGVSQNPRHKITKRGQNVTFRCDPISEHNRLYWYRQTLGQGPEFLTYFQNEAQLEKSRLLSDRFSAERPKGSFSTLEIQRTEQGDSAMYLCASSLVQSYTFGSGTRLTVV.

This clone has just one count. The chain carries TRBV7-2 and TRBJ1-5; 8 bases map to TRBD1. The V gene's germline CDR1 is SGHTA and CDR2 FQGNSA. There are 15 residues in the CDR3. The J segment lost 4 bases and the V segment lost 2 bases, leaving 4 bases of the junction unmatched. The CDR3 protein is CASSLRTGFNQPQHF. CDR3 DNA sequence: TGTGCCAGCAGCTTACGGACAGGGTTTAATCAGCCCCAGCATTTT.

The chain joins TRBV11-2 to TRBJ2-2; 9 bases are a match to TRBD2. This CDR3 region has 17 residues. Unmatched junction bases numbered 9, after V lost 5 bases and J lost 2 bases. CDR1 and CDR2 (germline): SGHAT, FQNNGV. The CDR3 loop is CASSPIAGAINTGELFF. The CDR3 DNA reads as TGTGCCAGCAGCCCCATAGCGGGGGCGATCAACACCGGGGAGCTGTTTTTT.

With respect to this clone: The junction differs from germline at one of its ends, possibly a read error. Other DNA sequences in this specimen translate into the identical CDR3. The gene calls are TRBV7-9 and TRBJ1-6, with D perhaps matching TRBD1 (6 bases). The CDR3 totals 15 residues. CDR1 SEHNR and CDR2 FQNEAQ come from the germline V gene (reference sequence). The CDR3 sequence: CASSLETGSNSPLHF. CDR3 coding DNA: TGTGCCAGCAGCTTAGAGACAGGATCTAATTCCCCCCTCCACTTT.

V gene TRBV2 combines with J gene TRBJ1-3; 9 bases fit TRBD1. CDR3 size: 17 residues. Germline V gene lookup returns CDR1 SNHLY and CDR2 FYNNEI. V lost 2 bases to trimming and J lost 1 base; unmatched junction nucleotides: 6. This chain's CDR3 is CASSEYGTGRSGNTIYF. The CDR3 region has the DNA TGTGCCAGCAGTGAATATGGGACAGGGAGGTCTGGAAACACCATATATTTT.

This clone was observed a handful of times. The chain links TRBV28 to TRBJ2-7, with a tentative D call TRBD1 (5 bases). Trimming removed 7 bases from V and 3 bases from J, with 10 bases in between. The CDR3 has 12 amino acids. Germline CDR1 reads MDHEN; CDR2 reads SYDVKM. CDR3 nucleotides: TGTGCCAGCACTCTACAGGTCTACGAGCAGTACTTC. This encodes CASTLQVYEQYF.

This clone showed up just a few times. The chain carries TRBV30 and TRBJ2-6; 9 bases are a match to TRBD1. Germline V lookup: CDR1 GTSNPN, CDR2 SVGIG (reference sequence). With 7 bases clipped from V and 3 bases from J, the junction kept 10 bases outside the gene matches. The CDR3 runs to 16 residues. CDR3 DNA: TGTGCCTCGGCCGGGACAGGGCTAAGTGGGGCCAACGTCCTGACTTTC. Its protein product is CASAGTGLSGANVLTF.

The gene calls are TRBV2 and TRBJ1-2; TRBD1 agrees at 7 bases. V lost 6 bases and J lost 9; bases outside the gene matches: 16. The germline V gene has CDR1 SNHLY and CDR2 FYNNEI. There are 15 residues in the CDR3. The CDR3 spells CASRPTGTETSRYTF. Here the CDR3 DNA reads TGTGCCAGCAGACCCACCGGGACAGAAACGTCTCGCTACACCTTC.

V usage is TRBV6-1 and J usage is TRBJ1-1; D call uncertain. Germline CDR1 and CDR2: MNHNS and SASEGT. Deletions cut 0 bases from V and 8 bases from J, with 10 bases between. The CDR3 is 13 residues long. The CDR3 sequence: CASSEATSEEAFF. CDR3 in DNA: TGTGCCAGCAGTGAAGCGACTAGCGAAGAAGCTTTCTTT.

This clone has a single count. The CDR3 is CASSLGWLGAGVKPYEQYF. DNA of the CDR3: TGTGCCAGCAGCTTAGGATGGCTCGGGGCGGGAGTTAAACCCTACGAGCAGTACTTC. The chain is built from TRBV7-2 and TRBJ2-7; TRBD2 aligns across 7 bases. Trimming at V came to 1 base and at J to 2 bases, leaving 17 bases not matched to a gene. Per the germline V gene, CDR1 is SGHTA and CDR2 is FQGNSA. The CDR3 sequence is 19 residues long.

The chain combines TRBV28 with TRBJ2-3; 9 bases fit TRBD2. With 5 bases clipped from V and 4 bases from J, the junction kept 7 bases outside the gene matches. Germline CDR1 MDHEN, CDR2 SYDVKM. The CDR3 spans 15 residues. Here the CDR3 reads CASSRREGRADTQYF. The DNA of the CDR3 is TGTGCCAGCAGTCGGCGGGAGGGCCGCGCAGATACGCAGTATTTT.

The chain employs TRBV6-1 and TRBJ2-7; 8 bases align to TRBD1. The CDR3 sequence is 14 residues long. The germline V gene encodes CDR1 MNHNS and CDR2 SASEGT. Germline trimming cut 10 bases from V and 2 bases from J; bases unmatched to any gene: 10. The CDR3 sequence: CATLGEDRAYEQYF. DNA for the CDR3: TGTGCCACCCTCGGGGAGGACAGGGCCTACGAGCAGTACTTC.